This TCR beta chain was recovered during a study of T cells after yellow fever vaccination. This clonotype was detected a few times. Its antigen is as yet unknown. 5'RACE template switching produced TCR cDNA carrying a universal primer site and UMIs. TCRdb used MiXCR to reprocess the 5' RACE reads, holding one entry per CDR3 protein. This table holds under 600,000 distinct CDR3 sequences, around a fifth found once. Study-level points and caveats: A limited proportion of clonotypes was detected within both the CD4 and CD8 compartments.

This CDR3 spans 14 amino acids. The germline V gene encodes CDR1 KGHSY and CDR2 FQNENV. J gave up 5 bases and V 6 bases, and 8 bases lay outside the gene matches. This receptor was identified in a man aged 18 to 30 who received the YFV17D yellow fever vaccine. The sample consisted of PBMCs, taken roughly 20 days after the first yellow fever vaccination. The V gene is TRBV16, the J gene TRBJ1-1; TRBD1 matches at 8 bases. CDR3 nucleotide sequence: TGTGCCAGCAGAAAAACAGGGGGAAAAACTGAAGCTTTCTTT. The encoded protein is CASRKTGGKTEAFF.